The following is a T cell receptor beta chain sequence with its context. Its antigen is not identified. Treatment described: 19 received Ad26.COV2.S at low or high dose, single or two shots; about 5 received placebo; per-sample allocation not given. Each sample was drawn 63 days after the first injection (of vaccine or placebo). A Boston donor was an adult aged 18-55 years. The vaccine antigen was prefusion-stabilized Wuhan SARS-CoV-2 spike. Only in-frame clones appear in the TCRdb table, and some are missing; sequencing was by immunoSEQ multiplex PCR. Here the sample spans under 250,000 clones, around 90% being singletons. This record comes from a study of Ad26.COV2.S vaccination and SARS-CoV-2 variants. Overall study results and limits: Researchers reported similar non-spike TCR breadth in vaccine and placebo recipients.

The CDR3 runs 12 residues. The V end was cut by 3 bases, the J end by 4 bases, with 9 bases between. CDR1 and CDR2 (germline): DFQATT, SNEGSKA (reference sequence). This receptor was taken from a person aged 18-65 years who received the Ad26.COV2.S COVID-19 vaccine or a placebo. The sequencing used peripheral blood, collected in a trial of Ad26.COV2.S vaccine versus placebo. The chain uses TRBV20-1 and TRBJ1-2; D is uncertain. The CDR3 sequence: CSASLGSYGYTF. The CDR3 DNA reads TGCAGTGCTAGTTTGGGCAGCTATGGCTACACCTTC.